This TCR beta chain was retrieved from a study of spatial heterogeneity in lung cancer. For the study at large: A unique TCR and UMI combination showed up more than ten times in raw reads, on average.

TCRdb reprocessed the 5' RACE reads via MiXCR and lists one record per CDR3 protein. The repertoire holds 110,000 or so distinct CDR3 sequences, with approximately 10% as singletons. Study-wide points: More often at tumor resection than at routine follow-up, ubiquitous expanded tumor TCRs were detected in the blood.

This sample's time point: blood at routine non-recurrence follow-up after resection. This clonotype has only a few counts. The target antigen is unknown. This sample comprised PBMCs, obtained at follow-up. This receptor was identified in a female donor with early-stage non-small cell lung cancer.

Here the CDR3 DNA reads TGTGCCACGACCAGGGGGATCGGTACTGAAGCTTTCTTT. Its translation: CATTRGIGTEAFF. The chain recombines TRBV10-3 with TRBJ1-1; TRBD1 matches at 7 bases. Germline V gene lookup returns CDR1 ENHRY and CDR2 SYGVKD. The CDR3 is 13 amino acids. Unmatched junction bases numbered 10, after V lost 10 bases and J lost 5 bases.